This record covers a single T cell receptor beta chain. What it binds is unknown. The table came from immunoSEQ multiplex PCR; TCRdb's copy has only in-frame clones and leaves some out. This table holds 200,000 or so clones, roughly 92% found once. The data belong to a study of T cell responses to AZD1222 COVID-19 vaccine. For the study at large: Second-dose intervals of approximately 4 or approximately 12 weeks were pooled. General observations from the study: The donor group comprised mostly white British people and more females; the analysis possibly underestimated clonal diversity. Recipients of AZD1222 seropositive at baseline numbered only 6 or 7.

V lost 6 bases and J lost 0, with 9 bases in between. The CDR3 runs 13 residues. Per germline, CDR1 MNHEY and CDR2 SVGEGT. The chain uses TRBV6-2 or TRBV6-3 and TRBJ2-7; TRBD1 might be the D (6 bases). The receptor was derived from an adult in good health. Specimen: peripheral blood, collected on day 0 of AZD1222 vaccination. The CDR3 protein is CASSDRLSYEQYV. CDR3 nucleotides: TGTGCCAGCAGCGACAGGCTCTCCTACGAGCAGTACGTC.